A selection of T cell receptor beta chains follows, all from one sample in a study of beta chain features in type 1 diabetes. Assay: immunoSEQ multiplex PCR; the TCRdb copy retains only in-frame clones and omits some. The sample contains about 160,000 clones, 6.5% to 10% of which appear only once. The sample was central memory CD4+ T cells from blood. The origin of the receptors is a woman between 18 and 29 years old with type 1 diabetes. CDR3s include the opening cysteine and the closing phenylalanine or tryptophan. Each record gives: clone size, J gene, V gene, D gene, CDR3 DNA, CDR3 protein. D genes are given only for firm matches. Clone size is stated in some rows and not others, as once, few, many or a class when expanded.

>NA|TRBJ2-7|TRBV7-9|TRBD2
TGTGCCAGCAGCTTATCCCTAGCGGGGGGACTCGAGTCCTACGAGCAGTACTTC
CASSLSLAGGLESYEQYF
>few|TRBJ2-1|TRBV5-1|TRBD1
TGCGCCAGCCTCCGGGACAGGGGGCGAAATGAGCAGTTCTTC
CASLRDRGRNEQFF
>few|TRBJ2-5|TRBV7-7|NA
TGTGCCAGCAGCCCTTCCGGGGGACGGGGATTTGACCCTAATTCGGAGACCCAGTACTTC
CASSPSGGRGFDPNSETQYF
>few|TRBJ2-5|TRBV5-5|NA
TGTGCCAGCAGCTTGGTGGTCCTAGCTCGACAAGAGACCCAGTACTTC
CASSLVVLARQETQYF
>few|TRBJ2-3|TRBV21-1|NA
TGTGCCAGCAGCAAAGCCTCCGGGACAGGGGGCACAGATACGCAGTATTTT
CASSKASGTGGTDTQYF
>NA|TRBJ2-5|TRBV28|NA
TGTGCCACCTCAAGCCATAGGAGGCTCCAAGAGACCCAGTACTTC
CATSSHRRLQETQYF
>few|TRBJ2-2|TRBV7-8|NA
TGTGCCAGCAGCTTAAGGGGACTCGTTAACACCGGGGAGCTGTTTTTT
CASSLRGLVNTGELFF
>NA|TRBJ1-1|TRBV27|TRBD1
TGTGCCAGCAGTTTACAGGGGGCCACTGAAGCTTTCTTT
CASSLQGATEAFF
>NA|TRBJ2-2|TRBV7-3|NA
TGTGCCAGCAGCCTGACGGGAGTAGGACCCGGGGAGCTGTTTTTT
CASSLTGVGPGELFF
>few|TRBJ1-6|TRBV4-3|NA
TGCGCCAGCAGCCAACAGAGGGATTCACCCCTCCACTTT
CASSQQRDSPLHF
>NA|TRBJ2-7|TRBV18|TRBD2
TGTGCCAGCTCACCCGGGACTAGCGGGAGGTTTCGGGGCGAGCAGTACTTC
CASSPGTSGRFRGEQYF
>few|TRBJ1-2|TRBV28|NA
TGTGCCAGCAGTTTCGGAGGGGTAGGCTACACCTTC
CASSFGGVGYTF
>NA|TRBJ2-3|TRBV28|TRBD2
TGTGCCACCCTAACTAGCGGATTCACAGATACGCAGTATTTT
CATLTSGFTDTQYF
>few|TRBJ2-7|TRBV15|NA
TGTGCCACCAGCAGAGACAGCTCCTACGAGCAGTACTTC
CATSRDSSYEQYF
>few|TRBJ2-3|TRBV9|NA
TGTGCCAGCAGCGTAGGAATAGGCACAGATACGCAGTATTTT
CASSVGIGTDTQYF
>few|TRBJ2-7|TRBV18|NA
TGTGCCAGCTCACCGCCGACAGGAGAGCAGCAGTACTTC
CASSPPTGEQQYF
>NA|TRBJ1-6|TRBV6-6|NA
TGTGCCAGCAGCGGTTTTGAAAATTCACCCCTCCACTTT
CASSGFENSPLHF
>few|TRBJ1-5|TRBV7-2|NA
TGTGCCAGCAGCTTAGATTGGGGAGGTCAGCCCCAGCATTTT
CASSLDWGGQPQHF
>NA|TRBJ2-7|TRBV6-1|NA
TGTGCCAGCAGTGAAGTTCCGGGGGACCACGAGCAGTACTTC
CASSEVPGDHEQYF
>NA|TRBJ1-4|TRBV18|TRBD1
TGTGCCAGCTCACCAGTGACAGGGAGCGGTGAAAAACTGTTTTTT
CASSPVTGSGEKLFF
>NA|TRBJ2-3|TRBV5-4|NA
TGTGCCAGCAGCTTTCTAGGGGGCACAGATACGCAGTATTTT
CASSFLGGTDTQYF
>NA|TRBJ1-2|TRBV4-3|NA
TGCGCCAGCAGCCCTCAACGGGGGGCTTGGGGCTACACCTTC
CASSPQRGAWGYTF
>NA|TRBJ2-3|TRBV11-3|TRBD2
TGTGCCAGCAGCTTAGGTGGGACTAGTAAGGCAGATACGCAGTATTTT
CASSLGGTSKADTQYF
>few|TRBJ2-7|TRBV9|NA
TGTGCCAGCAGCGCCTCTACTAGAAGCTACGAGCAGTACTTC
CASSASTRSYEQYF
>few|TRBJ1-2|TRBV15|NA
TGTGCCACCAGCAGAGACCGCGGGACGGTTTATGGCTACACCTTC
CATSRDRGTVYGYTF
>NA|TRBJ2-3|TRBV4-3|TRBD2
TGCGCCAGCAGCCAGGTTGGCGGGGGAACCACAGATACGCAGTATTTT
CASSQVGGGTTDTQYF
>NA|TRBJ2-7|TRBV13|TRBD2
TGTGCCAGCAGCTTCGGGACTAACTACGAGCAGTACTTC
CASSFGTNYEQYF
>NA|TRBJ1-2|TRBV10-3|TRBD1
TGTGCCATCAGTGAGTCGGTAACCGGGACAGGGGGCGCGGGCACCTTC
CAISESVTGTGGAGTF